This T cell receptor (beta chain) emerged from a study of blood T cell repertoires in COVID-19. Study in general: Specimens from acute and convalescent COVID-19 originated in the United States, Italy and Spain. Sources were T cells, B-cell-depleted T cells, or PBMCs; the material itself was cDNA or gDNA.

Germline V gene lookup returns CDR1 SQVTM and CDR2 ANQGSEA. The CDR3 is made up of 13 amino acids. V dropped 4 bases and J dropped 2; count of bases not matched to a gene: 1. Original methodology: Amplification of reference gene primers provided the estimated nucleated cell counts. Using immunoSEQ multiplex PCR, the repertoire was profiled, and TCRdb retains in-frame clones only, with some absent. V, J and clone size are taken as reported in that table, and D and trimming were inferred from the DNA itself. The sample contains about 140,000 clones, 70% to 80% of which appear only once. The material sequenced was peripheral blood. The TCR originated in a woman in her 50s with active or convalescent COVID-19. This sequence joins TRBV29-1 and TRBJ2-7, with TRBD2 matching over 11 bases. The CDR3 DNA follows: TGCAGCGTTGCGACTAGCGGGGCCTACGAGCAGTACTTC. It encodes CSVATSGAYEQYF.